The source of this T cell receptor beta chain is a study of CD8 T cells in Susac syndrome. Germline-derived CDR1 and CDR2 are KGHDR and SFDVKD. V gave up 3 bases and J gave up 3 bases; unmatched junction bases: 16. The CDR3 runs to 19 residues. The multiple sclerosis control cohort comprised treatment-naive individuals presenting with stable or active relapsing-remitting disease. About this clonotype itself: Its specificity is unknown.

Random hexamers primed reverse transcription of about 0.5 to 1 ug RNA. Using its own MiXCR run on the immunoSEQ multiplex PCR reads, TCRdb lists one record per CDR3 protein. The repertoire includes a few hundred thousand distinct CDR3 sequences, more than 80% of them detected once, and approximately 0.12% sits in the top ten. General study findings and limits: Individuals included in the TCR sequencing and HLA analysis were acknowledged by the study to be relatively few in number.

This rearrangement joins TRBV24-1 to TRBJ2-1; TRBD1 agrees at 7 bases. Sequencing input: CD8+ T cells from PBMCs. This TCR came from a human donor with multiple sclerosis. The CDR3: CATSDADREDTWGYNEQFF. The CDR3 bases are TGTGCCACCAGTGATGCCGACAGGGAAGACACGTGGGGCTACAATGAGCAGTTCTTC.